Shown below are 32 T cell receptor beta chains from a single sample sequenced in a study of identical twins. TCRdb fed the 5' RACE reads into MiXCR, producing one record per CDR3 protein. Among approximately 220,000 distinct CDR3 sequences listed, about 7.5% were seen once. These data were also filed under a second study, of yellow fever vaccine responses in identical twins.

The sample comprised memory (CD45RO+) T cells sorted from blood. These receptors were obtained from a woman aged 18-29 years in good health.

This clonotype was counted at least ten times. The rearrangement links TRBV7-6 to TRBJ1-4; 8 nucleotides align to TRBD1. After removal of 5 bases from V and 11 bases from J, the junction contained 7 bases not matched to a gene. In germline, CDR1 is SGHVS, CDR2 FNYEAQ. The CDR3 contains 13 residues. In DNA, the CDR3 is TGTGCCAGCAGCCTGGGACAGGATATGAAACTGTTTTTT. It translates to CASSLGQDMKLFF.

The table lists this clonotype with a few counts. The chain is built from TRBV12-3 or TRBV12-4 and TRBJ2-1, with 10 positions matching TRBD1. The CDR3 is made up of 18 amino acids. V gave up 4 bases and J gave up 0 bases; unmatched junction bases: 9. The CDR3 reads CASSSGTGAPSSYNEQFF. DNA of the CDR3: TGTGCCAGCAGTTCCGGGACAGGGGCCCCGAGCTCCTACAATGAGCAGTTCTTC.

This clonotype was observed many times. The J gene is TRBJ2-7, the V gene TRBV2; the D gene is possibly TRBD2 (7 bases). The germline V gene has CDR1 SNHLY and CDR2 FYNNEI. There are 14 residues in the CDR3. V lost 8 bases to trimming and J lost 4 bases, with 18 bases between them. CDR3 residues: CASDGGRDAYEQYF. CDR3 coding DNA: TGTGCCAGCGACGGGGGGCGAGATGCTTACGAGCAGTACTTC.

A few counts support this clonotype. This chain joins TRBV3-1 and TRBJ1-2; D ambiguous. CDR1 and CDR2 (germline): LGHDT, YNNKEL (reference sequence). The CDR3 is made up of 15 amino acids. Trimming cost V 4 bases and J 0 bases, with 12 bases left between them. The CDR3 is CASSPTVGSNYGYTF. The CDR3 region has the DNA TGTGCCAGCAGCCCCACGGTCGGATCTAACTATGGCTACACCTTC. The whole variable domain, remainder taken from reference TRBV3-1 and TRBJ1-2, is DTAVSQTPKYLVTQMGNDKSIKCEQNLGHDTMYWYKQDSKKFLKIMFSYNNKELIINETVPNRFSPKSPDKAHLNLHINSLELGDSAVYFCASSPTVGSNYGYTFGSGTRLTVV.

This clonotype was found many times. This chain links TRBV3-1 with TRBJ1-2, with no clear D. Germline loops: CDR1 LGHDT, CDR2 YNNKEL (reference sequence). V was clipped by 0 bases and J by 2 bases, with 4 bases between them. The CDR3 is made up of 13 amino acids. DNA for the CDR3: TGTGCCAGCAGCCAAGATGCAAACTATGGCTACACCTTC. Translating it yields CASSQDANYGYTF.

This clonotype was counted many times. V gene TRBV9 combines with J gene TRBJ2-2; TRBD2 matches 11 bases. The trim removed 3 bases at V and 4 bases at J, leaving 2 bases unmatched. The V gene's germline CDR1 is SGDLS and CDR2 YYNGEE. The CDR3 spans 15 residues. The CDR3 protein is CASSAGLAVTGELFF. CDR3 DNA sequence: TGTGCCAGCAGCGCGGGACTAGCGGTCACCGGGGAGCTGTTTTTT.

The sample holds many counts of this clonotype. The chain joins TRBV6-1 to TRBJ1-5; D is possibly TRBD1 (6 bases). V gave up 6 bases and J gave up 4 bases, with 10 bases separating them. Per germline, CDR1 MNHNS and CDR2 SASEGT. CDR3 length: 13 residues. CDR3 in DNA: TGTGCCAGCAGACCAGGGGTTAATCAGCCCCAGCATTTT. Its translation: CASRPGVNQPQHF.

The chain uses TRBV11-2 and TRBJ2-2; 10 positions agree with TRBD2. The CDR3 spans 19 residues. The germline CDR1 and CDR2 sequences are SGHAT and FQNNGV. Trimming cost V 5 bases and J 0 bases; bases outside gene matches: 12. Written as DNA, the CDR3 is TGTGCCAGCAGCCCCAAGTCGGGTCTAGCGGGAGCGAACACCGGGGAGCTGTTTTTT. Translated: CASSPKSGLAGANTGELFF. The whole variable domain, filled in from reference TRBV11-2 and TRBJ2-2, reads EAGVAQSPRYKIIEKRQSVAFWCNPISGHATLYWYQQILGQGPKLLIQFQNNGVVDDSQLPKDRFSAERLKGVDSTLKIQPAKLEDSAVYLCASSPKSGLAGANTGELFFGEGSRLTVL.

This clonotype showed up many times. The chain joins TRBV7-2 to TRBJ1-5; D uncertain. This CDR3 spans 13 amino acids. Germline V gene sequence: CDR1 SGHTA, CDR2 FQGNSA. V was trimmed by 1 base and J by 3 bases, leaving 4 bases between them. CDR3: CASSLVINQPQHF. DNA of the CDR3: TGTGCCAGCAGCTTAGTCATCAATCAGCCCCAGCATTTT.

This clonotype was seen a handful of times. V usage is TRBV21-1 and J usage is TRBJ2-1; no DNA check was done on the table's D call, TRBD2. TRBV21-1 is recorded as a pseudogene. The CDR3 is 17 residues long. Written as DNA, the CDR3 is TGTGCCAGCAGCAAATTATTGGCTAGCGGGAGTGGGAATGAGCAGTTCTTC. Protein product: CASSKLLASGSGNEQFF.

This clonotype turned up a few times. The chain couples TRBV6-4 to TRBJ2-3; the D gene is possibly TRBD1 (6 bases). The CDR3 loop spans 14 amino acids. Germline V gene data show CDR1 as MRHNA and CDR2 as SNTAGT. V lost 2 bases, J lost 2 bases, and 8 bases lay in between. The CDR3 region has the DNA TGTGCCAGCAGTGACGGACAGAACACAGATACGCAGTATTTT. This sequence encodes CASSDGQNTDTQYF.

This clonotype was observed many times. The gene calls are TRBV20-1 and TRBJ1-2; D perhaps matches TRBD1 (5 bases). This CDR3 has 15 amino acids. CDR1 is DFQATT and CDR2 is SNEGSKA in the germline V gene (reference sequence). Trimming pared 5 bases from V and 6 bases from J, leaving 22 bases between. The CDR3: CSAEDGGWGRDGYTF. CDR3 in DNA: TGCAGTGCTGAGGATGGAGGCTGGGGACGGGATGGCTACACCTTC.

The chain employs TRBV14 and TRBJ2-7, with D perhaps TRBD2 (6 bases). V was pared by 4 bases and J by 2 bases, with 18 bases between. Germline values: CDR1 SGHDN, CDR2 FVKESK. The CDR3 extends over 16 amino acids. CDR3 sequence (DNA): TGTGCCAGCAGCCCTACCGGAAGCGGGCGTACCTACGAGCAGTACTTC. Amino acids: CASSPTGSGRTYEQYF.

This clonotype was counted ten times or more. The chain has TRBV11-2 and TRBJ2-7; possible D gene TRBD2, 6 bases. CDR3 length equals 12 residues. The V and J ends lost 1 base and 5 bases respectively, with 6 bases between them. Germline lookup yields CDR1 SGHAT and CDR2 FQNNGV. CDR3 residues: CASSLAGDEQYF. CDR3 DNA: TGTGCCAGCAGCTTAGCGGGAGACGAGCAGTACTTC.

The chain has TRBV10-3 and TRBJ2-7, with D hard to call. From germline, CDR1 is ENHRY and CDR2 SYGVKD. The CDR3 totals 14 residues. V lost 3 bases to trimming and J lost 0 bases, with 9 bases between them. The CDR3 loop reads CAISDSFNSYEQYF. The CDR3 coding sequence is TGTGCCATCAGTGACAGTTTTAACTCCTACGAGCAGTACTTC.

The chain has TRBV28 and TRBJ2-3; TRBD2 matches at 10 bases. V trimming: 8 bases; J trimming: 2 bases; junction bases outside the gene matches: 13. From germline, CDR1 is MDHEN and CDR2 SYDVKM. This CDR3 is 17 amino acids long. CDR3 in DNA: TGTGCCAGCCGACACTTTGGACTAGCGGCTGACACAGATACGCAGTATTTT. Protein: CASRHFGLAADTDTQYF.

The chain has TRBV7-2 and TRBJ2-2, with TRBD2 matching over 8 bases. This CDR3 is built from 14 residues. In germline, CDR1 is SGHTA, CDR2 FQGNSA. With V trimmed by 10 bases and J by 5 bases, 9 bases remained unmatched. This CDR3 reads CAIKAGVDTGELFF. Written as DNA, the CDR3 is TGTGCCATCAAAGCGGGAGTTGATACCGGGGAGCTGTTTTTT.

This clonotype was observed at least ten times. V usage is TRBV20-1 and J usage is TRBJ2-1, with D maybe TRBD2 (6 bases). This CDR3 spans 14 amino acids. V shed 2 bases and J shed 0 bases, with 8 bases lying between them. The germline gives CDR1 DFQATT, CDR2 SNEGSKA (reference sequence). In nucleotides, the CDR3 is TGCAGTGCTAGACCTAGCGACTCCTACAATGAGCAGTTCTTC. It is translated as CSARPSDSYNEQFF.

The table lists this clonotype with a few counts. V gene TRBV3-1 combines with J gene TRBJ2-3, with D uncertain. The V end lost 5 bases, the J end lost 1 base, and 13 bases lay between the germline ends. Germline V lookup: CDR1 LGHDT, CDR2 YNNKEL (reference sequence). This CDR3 contains 15 residues. CDR3 protein: CASSNRLMGTDTQYF. The CDR3 DNA is TGTGCCAGCAGCAATAGACTGATGGGCACAGATACGCAGTATTTT.

The V call is TRBV20-1, the J call TRBJ1-5, with TRBD1 as a possible D gene (6 bases). The CDR3 contains 15 residues. V lost 5 bases and J lost 4, with 18 bases in between. Germline CDR1 reads DFQATT; CDR2 reads SNEGSKA (reference sequence). In DNA, the CDR3 is TGCAGTGCTGAGAAACCGACAGGAAATAATCAGCCCCAGCATTTT. Protein: CSAEKPTGNNQPQHF.

This clonotype has a handful of counts. The V call is TRBV9, the J call TRBJ1-1, with 7 bases fitting TRBD1. Trimming at V came to 0 bases and at J to 3 bases, leaving 5 bases not matched to a gene. The CDR3 is made up of 15 amino acids. Germline CDR1 reads SGDLS; CDR2 reads YYNGEE. The CDR3: CASSVAVQGYTEAFF. The CDR3 DNA sequence: TGTGCCAGCAGCGTAGCTGTACAGGGGTACACTGAAGCTTTCTTT.

The CDR3 bases are TGTGCCTGGAGTCGGACAGTCTACAATGAGCAGTTCTTC. Translating it yields CAWSRTVYNEQFF. The rearrangement joins TRBV30 to TRBJ2-1, with D maybe TRBD1 (6 bases). The CDR3 spans 13 residues. V dropped 2 bases and J dropped 3 bases, with 8 bases sitting between them. The germline V gene encodes CDR1 GTSNPN and CDR2 SVGIG (reference sequence).

This clonotype has ten or more counts. V usage is TRBV6-4 and J usage is TRBJ2-7, with 7 bases aligning to TRBD1. The germline CDR1 and CDR2 sequences are MRHNA and SNTAGT. V was pared by 6 bases and J by 6 bases, with 11 bases of the junction left unmatched. CDR3 size: 14 residues. CDR3 amino acids: CASSAGTASSEQYF. CDR3 nucleotides: TGTGCCAGCAGCGCCGGGACAGCGTCCAGCGAGCAGTACTTC.

This clonotype showed up just a few times. The chain is built from TRBV3-1 and TRBJ2-7, with TRBD2 matching 7 bases. CDR1 and CDR2 from the germline V gene are LGHDT and YNNKEL (reference sequence). Trimming at V came to 3 bases and at J to 6 bases, leaving 2 bases not matched to a gene. There are 12 residues in the CDR3. The CDR3 region is CASSHPGGEQYF. For the CDR3, the DNA is TGTGCCAGCAGCCATCCGGGAGGCGAGCAGTACTTC.

This clonotype was seen repeatedly, ten times or more. V and J are TRBV4-2 and TRBJ1-1; unclear D gene. The CDR3 is 13 amino acids. Looked up from germline, CDR1 is LGHNA and CDR2 is YNFKEQ. Trimming pared 6 bases from V and 3 bases from J, leaving 11 bases between. The CDR3 here is CASSGTRHTEAFF. In DNA form, the CDR3 reads TGTGCCAGCAGTGGAACCAGGCACACTGAAGCTTTCTTT.

This chain uses TRBV7-9 with TRBJ2-7; D may be TRBD1 (5 bases). The V gene lost 1 base and the J gene lost 4 bases, with 14 bases spanning the gap. Germline V CDR1 and CDR2: SEHNR, FQNEAQ (reference sequence). CDR3 length: 15 amino acids. The CDR3 coding sequence is TGTGCCAGCAGCTTAGGGGCAGGGCCCCTATACGAGCAGTACTTC. Encoded protein: CASSLGAGPLYEQYF.

V is TRBV5-1 and J is TRBJ2-2; maybe TRBD1 (6 bases). The V end was cut by 0 bases, the J end by 7 bases, with 16 bases between. CDR1 and CDR2 from the germline V gene are SGHRS and YFSETQ. This CDR3 is 16 amino acids long. The CDR3 here is CASSLGGRGRNGELFF. CDR3 nucleotide sequence: TGCGCCAGCAGCTTGGGGGGGCGCGGTCGTAACGGGGAGCTGTTTTTT.

The V gene is TRBV15, the J gene TRBJ2-2; D is uncertain. Trimming stripped 0 bases from V and 1 base from J, with 3 bases between. The CDR3 is 14 amino acids. CDR1 LNHNV and CDR2 YYDKDF come from the germline V gene (reference sequence). The CDR3 coding sequence is TGTGCCACCAGCAGAGAACTGAACACCGGGGAGCTGTTTTTT. Translated, it gives CATSRELNTGELFF.

The V gene is TRBV29-1, the J gene TRBJ2-5, with 15 bases matching TRBD2. This CDR3 is built from 14 residues. Trimming at V came to 6 bases and at J to 3 bases, leaving 2 bases not matched to a gene. The germline gives CDR1 SQVTM, CDR2 ANQGSEA. DNA for the CDR3: TGCAGCGTGGGGACTAGCGGGGGGAAAGAGACCCAGTACTTC. Encoded protein: CSVGTSGGKETQYF.

This clonotype came up many times. This chain uses TRBV5-1 with TRBJ2-3, with TRBD2 identical over 12 bases. V gave up 4 bases and J gave up 2 bases; unmatched junction bases: 5. This CDR3 has 16 residues. Looked up from germline, CDR1 is SGHRS and CDR2 is YFSETQ. The CDR3 DNA reads as TGCGCCAGCAGCGGGGGACTAGCGGGCTACACAGATACGCAGTATTTT. This sequence encodes CASSGGLAGYTDTQYF.

This clonotype was counted only a few times. This chain uses TRBV5-1 with TRBJ2-5; either TRBD1 or TRBD2 may fit D (5 bases each). Deletions cut 3 bases from V and 7 bases from J, with 13 bases between. Per the germline V gene, CDR1 is SGHRS and CDR2 is YFSETQ. The CDR3 is 13 residues long. DNA of the CDR3: TGCGCCAGCAGCTCCGGGGCCGACGGGACCCAGTACTTC. Its translation: CASSSGADGTQYF.

The chain couples TRBV10-2 to TRBJ2-1; no reliable D call. Germline-derived CDR1 and CDR2 are WSHSY and SAAADI. This CDR3 region has 11 residues. Trimming removed 6 bases from V and 11 bases from J, with 11 bases in between. The DNA of the CDR3 is TGCGCCAGCAGAGCGACCCCCCAGCAGTTCTTC. Its translation is CASRATPQQFF.